This is a list of T cell receptor beta chains from one sample in a study of T cell responses to AZD1222 COVID-19 vaccine. Some clones are missing from TCRdb's copy, which holds only in-frame ones; the method was immunoSEQ multiplex PCR. This repertoire shows approximately 190,000 clones, 85% to 95% found once; its top ten account for roughly 1.3%. Sequenced material: peripheral blood, taken on day 0 of AZD1222 vaccination. These receptors all stem from an adult in good health. Each CDR3 is given with its conserved first and last residue. The D gene is left open where the match is weak. Not every row has a clone size; where given, it reads once, few, many or a size class.

DNA | CDR3 | D | size | J | V
TGCGCCAGCAGCCAAGGGGGGGGTGCTGAAGCTTTCTTT | CASSQGGGAEAFF | NA | NA | TRBJ1-1 | TRBV5-1
TGCGCCAGCGGGGGAGCCGGGACTAGCGGGGCAGAGACCCAGTACTTC | CASGGAGTSGAETQYF | TRBD2 | NA | TRBJ2-5 | TRBV4-1
TGTGCCAGCAGCTTAGCCCTAGCGGACTACAATGAGCAGTTCTTC | CASSLALADYNEQFF | TRBD2 | NA | TRBJ2-1 | TRBV7-2
TGTGCCAGCAGCATCGGACAGTCCTACGAGCAGTACTTC | CASSIGQSYEQYF | NA | NA | TRBJ2-7 | TRBV5-6
TGTGCCAGCAGCTTTCTAGCGGGTGTAACCAACGAGCAGTACTTC | CASSFLAGVTNEQYF | TRBD2 | NA | TRBJ2-7 | TRBV14
TGCGCCAGCAGCTTGGGCAGGGTGAACACCGGGGAGCTGTTTTTT | CASSLGRVNTGELFF | NA | once | TRBJ2-2 | TRBV5-1
TGTGCCAGCAGGGAGACAGGCGCGAACACTGAAGCTTTCTTT | CASRETGANTEAFF | NA | NA | TRBJ1-1 | TRBV6-5
TGTGCCAGTAAACCCGGACAGGGTGACTCACCCCTCCACTTT | CASKPGQGDSPLHF | TRBD1 | once | TRBJ1-6 | TRBV9
TGTGCCAGCAGCAACGGTCGAGATAGCAATCAGCCCCAGCATTTT | CASSNGRDSNQPQHF | NA | NA | TRBJ1-5 | TRBV5-4
TGTGCCAGCAGCCGCGCCGCGTCGACGGACACCGGGGAGCTGTTTTTT | CASSRAASTDTGELFF | NA | NA | TRBJ2-2 | TRBV11-1
TGTGCCACCAGCAGAGCCGGGACAGGGTTTTCCTACGAGCAGTACTTC | CATSRAGTGFSYEQYF | TRBD1 | NA | TRBJ2-7 | TRBV15
TGTGCCAGCAGCCCCTACGGCAATCAGCCCCAGCATTTT | CASSPYGNQPQHF | NA | NA | TRBJ1-5 | TRBV6-2/TRBV6-3
TGTGCCAGCAGCCTCTACAGGGGTCAGCCCCAGCATTTT | CASSLYRGQPQHF | TRBD1 | NA | TRBJ1-5 | TRBV14
TGCGCCAGCAGCCAAGAATGGGACCGAGCCTACGAGCAGTACTTC | CASSQEWDRAYEQYF | NA | NA | TRBJ2-7 | TRBV4-1
TGTGCCAGCAGCTTAGACTTGATCACAGATACGCAGTATTTT | CASSLDLITDTQYF | NA | NA | TRBJ2-3 | TRBV7-9
TGTGCCAGTAGTATGGGTAGTCGGGTCACTGAAGCTTTCTTT | CASSMGSRVTEAFF | NA | NA | TRBJ1-1 | TRBV19
TGTGCCAGCAGTGCACAGTTGTGGTTCGATGGCTACACCTTC | CASSAQLWFDGYTF | NA | NA | TRBJ1-2 | TRBV2
TGTGCCAGCTCACCACAGACAGGGGAGCAGTTCTTC | CASSPQTGEQFF | TRBD1 | NA | TRBJ2-1 | TRBV18
TGTGCCAGCAGCTTAAGGGGGGGACTAGCAACCTACAATGAGCAGTTCTTC | CASSLRGGLATYNEQFF | TRBD2 | NA | TRBJ2-1 | TRBV7-2
TGCAGTGCTAGTGCCAGATCTTTCTATGGCTACACCTTC | CSASARSFYGYTF | NA | NA | TRBJ1-2 | TRBV20-1
TGTGCCAGCAGCTTGGCGCAGGGGGCGTTGAGGCAGCCCCAGCATTTT | CASSLAQGALRQPQHF | TRBD1 | NA | TRBJ1-5 | TRBV5-8
TGTGCCAGTGGGGGATTTAATGAGCAGTTCTTC | CASGGFNEQFF | NA | NA | TRBJ2-1 | TRBV19
TGTGCCAGCAGCTTAGCGCTTCCGTTACAGAGTAATGAAAAACTGTTTTTT | CASSLALPLQSNEKLFF | NA | NA | TRBJ1-4 | TRBV7-2
TGTGCCAGCAGTTACGCGGCTTCTGGAAACACCATATATTTT | CASSYAASGNTIYF | NA | once | TRBJ1-3 | TRBV6-2/TRBV6-3
TGTGCCAGCAGACCCAGCCCGGGGGGGAAAGAAAAACTGTTTTTT | CASRPSPGGKEKLFF | NA | NA | TRBJ1-4 | TRBV7-9
TGTGCCAGTAGTATAGGAGGGTATAGCAATCAGCCCCAGCATTTT | CASSIGGYSNQPQHF | NA | NA | TRBJ1-5 | TRBV19
TGTGCCAGCAGCCGAAGCAGGGCGGGCACTGAAGCTTTCTTT | CASSRSRAGTEAFF | NA | once | TRBJ1-1 | TRBV14
TGTGCCAGCAGCACAGGACAGAACTATGGCTACACCTTC | CASSTGQNYGYTF | NA | NA | TRBJ1-2 | TRBV12-3/TRBV12-4
TGTGCCAGCAGCTCGGGGGGCAGGACTGAAGCTTTCTTT | CASSSGGRTEAFF | NA | NA | TRBJ1-1 | TRBV7-9
TGTGCCAGCAGCCAAGGATATACAGCCACTGAAGCTTTCTTT | CASSQGYTATEAFF | NA | NA | TRBJ1-1 | TRBV3-1/TRBV3-2
TGTGCCAGCAGTACCGGTGGAAACACCATATATTTT | CASSTGGNTIYF | NA | NA | TRBJ1-3 | TRBV3-1/TRBV3-2
TGTGCCAGCAGCCAAGTCGGCGGGGGGGCCCGCAATGAGCAGTTCTTC | CASSQVGGGARNEQFF | TRBD2 | NA | TRBJ2-1 | TRBV3-1/TRBV3-2
TGTGCCATCAGTGTGGACGGCGGGGAGCTGTTTTTT | CAISVDGGELFF | NA | NA | TRBJ2-2 | TRBV10-3
TGTGCCTGGAGTCGGGTCACAGGGGATCAGCCCCAGCATTTT | CAWSRVTGDQPQHF | TRBD1 | NA | TRBJ1-5 | TRBV30
TGTGCCAGCGGCGACACCATGAACTATGGCTACACCTTC | CASGDTMNYGYTF | NA | NA | TRBJ1-2 | TRBV3-1/TRBV3-2
TGTGCCAGCAGCTTGTGGCAGGGAGGGCCCACAGATACGCAGTATTTT | CASSLWQGGPTDTQYF | TRBD2 | NA | TRBJ2-3 | TRBV5-8
TGTGCCAGCAGCTTTTTTGGGGACAATGAGCAGTTCTTC | CASSFFGDNEQFF | NA | NA | TRBJ2-1 | TRBV7-3
TGTGCCAGCAGCGTAGCGGGCGCTGGAAACACCATATATTTT | CASSVAGAGNTIYF | NA | NA | TRBJ1-3 | TRBV9
TGTGCCAGCAGCGCGGGACAGGGGATCGGTGGCTACACCTTC | CASSAGQGIGGYTF | TRBD1 | once | TRBJ1-2 | TRBV7-8
TGTGCCAGCAGTTTGACGGGCTATGGCTACACCTTC | CASSLTGYGYTF | NA | NA | TRBJ1-2 | TRBV12-3/TRBV12-4
TGTGCCAGCAGCTCTCCAGGGTATACTAATTCACCCCTCCACTTT | CASSSPGYTNSPLHF | NA | NA | TRBJ1-6 | TRBV7-2
TGTGCCAGCAGTTACTCGACATTTGATGAGCAGTTCTTC | CASSYSTFDEQFF | NA | NA | TRBJ2-1 | TRBV6-5
TGTGCCATGAAACAGGACAGACTCTACAATGAGCAGTTCTTC | CAMKQDRLYNEQFF | NA | few | TRBJ2-1 | TRBV2
TGTGCCACCAGTGGAAGGCCGATCTCTGGAAACACCATATATTTT | CATSGRPISGNTIYF | NA | NA | TRBJ1-3 | TRBV24-1